This T cell receptor beta chain was recovered during a study of regulatory T cells in long-lasting Graves disease. On the study more broadly: The criterion for persistent Graves' disease was over 5 years of antithyroid drugs with positive TSH receptor antibodies. Study-wide findings and caveats: No thyroid tissue was studied; the work used peripheral blood only.

This clonotype was detected ten times or more. As yet, its antigen is unknown. Germline assignment: CDR1 SEHNR and CDR2 FQNEAQ (reference sequence). The germline V and J ends were trimmed by 1 base and 3 bases, with 6 bases remaining between them. This CDR3 has 13 amino acids. Specified time point: persistent/refractory GD, antithyroid drugs over 5 years with positive TRAb. There was RNA extracted from PBMCs, and the TCR library was made from it. It was by American Thyroid Association guidelines that Graves' disease was diagnosed. Into tubes containing EDTA, approximately 9 milliliters of peripheral blood were drawn. CDR3 regions were amplified by Arm-PCR using iRepertoire HTBI primers to build TCR beta libraries. MiXCR, applied by TCRdb to the multiplex PCR reads, yields one record per CDR3 protein. This table holds around 430,000 distinct CDR3 sequences, approximately 23% found once.

The starting material was peripheral blood mononuclear cells (PBMCs), obtained when the disease was refractory, from a patient treated with antithyroid drugs. The chain has TRBV7-9 and TRBJ2-5; D gene unclear. The TCR comes from a female donor with Graves disease. In nucleotides, the CDR3 is TGTGCCAGCAGCTTAGGTCCTGAAGAGACCCAGTACTTC. It translates to CASSLGPEETQYF.